These T cell receptor beta chains were read from a single sample in a study of metastatic and nonmetastatic thyroid tumors. TCRdb called clones again from the PCR reads with MiXCR. The table lists about 35,000 clones, over 25% of them singletons. Specimen: blood. These TCRs come from a female donor with papillary thyroid cancer or a benign thyroid nodule (not recorded which). Some clones in this sample may be carry-over from other donors' samples. CDR3s include the opening cysteine and the closing phenylalanine or tryptophan. The D gene is left open where the match is weak. Not all rows give a size; the values are once, few, many and, for expanded clones, a class.

V: TRBV5-1
J: TRBJ1-3
size: .
D: .
DNA: TGCGCCAGCAGCTTGTCTGGTCCCGGGGCAGGGTTCTCTGGAAACACCATATATTTT
CDR3: CASSLSGPGAGFSGNTIYF

V: TRBV12-3/TRBV12-4
J: TRBJ2-7
size: .
D: .
DNA: TGTGCCAGGAGTTTGTCAAGGGTGCAGCAGTACTTC
CDR3: CARSLSRVQQYF

V: TRBV20-1
J: TRBJ2-2
size: .
D: TRBD2
DNA: TGCAGTGCTAGATCTCCGGGAGGATCGAACACCTGGGAGCTGTTTTTT
CDR3: CSARSPGGSNTWELFF

V: TRBV28
J: TRBJ2-1
size: few
D: TRBD2
DNA: TGTGCCACTAGCGGGAGTAAGGCCTACAATGAGCAGTTCTTC
CDR3: CATSGSKAYNEQFF

V: TRBV20-1
J: TRBJ2-5
size: .
D: TRBD2
DNA: TGCAGTGCAACCGGGACTAGCAGTTTACAAGGGGGGACCCAGTACTTC
CDR3: CSATGTSSLQGGTQYF

V: TRBV20-1
J: TRBJ2-7
size: medium-sized
D: .
DNA: TGCAGTGCTAGAGCCCAAAACGGGAAGTCCTACGAGCAGTACTTC
CDR3: CSARAQNGKSYEQYF

V: TRBV20-1
J: TRBJ2-3
size: many
D: TRBD1
DNA: TGCAGTGTGGATGACAGGGGGCTCGGAGATACGCAGTATTTT
CDR3: CSVDDRGLGDTQYF

V: TRBV18
J: TRBJ2-1
size: .
D: .
DNA: TGTGCCAGCTCACCCACAGTTGGGCAAGAGCAGTTCTTC
CDR3: CASSPTVGQEQFF

V: TRBV28
J: TRBJ2-1
size: many
D: TRBD1
DNA: TGTGCCAGCAGTTCTCCGGGACAGGGGTACAATGAGCAGTTCTTC
CDR3: CASSSPGQGYNEQFF

V: TRBV20-1
J: TRBJ2-7
size: .
D: .
DNA: TGCAGTGCTAGAATATGTTACGAGCAATACTTC
CDR3: CSARICYEQYF

V: TRBV7-9
J: TRBJ1-2
size: few
D: .
DNA: TGTGCCAGCAGCCCGCATAATAGTTACGGCTACACCTTC
CDR3: CASSPHNSYGYTF

V: TRBV6-1
J: TRBJ2-1
size: .
D: TRBD2
DNA: TGTGCCAGCAGTGAACCGGGACTAGTGAATGAGCAGTTCTTC
CDR3: CASSEPGLVNEQFF

V: TRBV27
J: TRBJ2-7
size: few
D: TRBD2
DNA: TGTGCCAGCAGTTTATACGGGAGCGGGAGCACCTACGAGCAGTACTTC
CDR3: CASSLYGSGSTYEQYF

V: TRBV6-1
J: TRBJ2-7
size: few
D: TRBD1
DNA: TGTGCCAGCAGGTCCGGGACAGGTGGCCCTCTCGAGCAGTACTTC
CDR3: CASRSGTGGPLEQYF

V: TRBV7-6
J: TRBJ1-1
size: .
D: .
DNA: TGTGCCAGCAGCCTTTCCAGTCAGGTTCGGTGGGACACTGAAGCTTTCTTT
CDR3: CASSLSSQVRWDTEAFF

V: TRBV29-1
J: TRBJ1-2
size: many
D: TRBD1
DNA: TGCAGCGTTGAAGATTTGGACAGGGGGCTCTATGGCTACACCTTC
CDR3: CSVEDLDRGLYGYTF

V: TRBV5-1
J: TRBJ2-1
size: many
D: TRBD1
DNA: TGCGCCAGCAGCTCCGGGACAGGGTCCAATGAGCAGTTCTTC
CDR3: CASSSGTGSNEQFF

V: TRBV27
J: TRBJ2-5
size: many
D: .
DNA: TGTGCCAGCAGTTTATCGACAGTAAAAGAGACCCAGTACTTC
CDR3: CASSLSTVKETQYF

V: TRBV18
J: TRBJ2-4
size: many
D: .
DNA: TGTGCCAGCTCACCGGGGACAACAGGGTCCAAAAACATTCAGTACTTC
CDR3: CASSPGTTGSKNIQYF

V: TRBV20-1
J: TRBJ2-7
size: .
D: TRBD2
DNA: TGCAGTGCGAGGGGAGGGGACGAGCAGTACTTC
CDR3: CSARGGDEQYF

V: TRBV28
J: TRBJ2-4
size: many
D: TRBD1
DNA: TGTGCCAGCAGTTTTCAGGACAGGGGTTTAAACATTCAGTACTTC
CDR3: CASSFQDRGLNIQYF

V: TRBV9
J: TRBJ2-7
size: many
D: TRBD1
DNA: TGTGCCAGCAGCGGTCGACAGGGGCCCGACTACGAGCAGTACTTC
CDR3: CASSGRQGPDYEQYF

V: TRBV11-2
J: TRBJ1-1
size: many
D: .
DNA: TGTGCCAGCAGCCGTGGACAGACCAACACTGAAGCTTTCTTT
CDR3: CASSRGQTNTEAFF

V: TRBV11-2
J: TRBJ1-1
size: many
D: .
DNA: TGTGCCAGCAGCTTAGTGGCGACACAGGCTAACACTGAAGCTTTCTTT
CDR3: CASSLVATQANTEAFF

V: TRBV20-1
J: TRBJ1-2
size: .
D: .
DNA: TGCAGTGCTAAGCCTCTAGAGGACTATGGCTACACCTTC
CDR3: CSAKPLEDYGYTF

V: TRBV12-3/TRBV12-4
J: TRBJ2-1
size: .
D: .
DNA: TGTGCCAGCAGTTTAGGTCGGGGGTATGACAAGGCGCAGTTCTTC
CDR3: CASSLGRGYDKAQFF

V: TRBV12-3/TRBV12-4
J: TRBJ2-3
size: few
D: TRBD2
DNA: TGTGCCAGCAGCCCACTAGCGGGGTCCCCAGATACGCAGTATTTT
CDR3: CASSPLAGSPDTQYF

V: TRBV25-1
J: TRBJ2-3
size: few
D: TRBD2
DNA: TGTGCCAGCAGGTGGGCTAGCGGGAGCCCTAGCATATATACGCAGTATTTT
CDR3: CASRWASGSPSIYTQYF

V: TRBV27
J: TRBJ2-5
size: .
D: .
DNA: TGTGCCAGCAGTGACATAGTCGGACAGTTGGAGACCCAGTACTTC
CDR3: CASSDIVGQLETQYF

V: TRBV6-2/TRBV6-3
J: TRBJ1-2
size: few
D: TRBD1
DNA: TGTGCCAGCAGTTACTACAACAGGGGAGGCGGCTACACCTTC
CDR3: CASSYYNRGGGYTF

V: TRBV7-9
J: TRBJ1-2
size: many
D: TRBD1
DNA: TGTGCCAGCAGCTTAGGTCAGGGGGATGGCTACACCTTC
CDR3: CASSLGQGDGYTF

V: TRBV20-1
J: TRBJ1-4
size: .
D: .
DNA: TGCAGTGCTAGAGGGCTCTCAACTAATGAAAAACTGTTTTTT
CDR3: CSARGLSTNEKLFF

V: TRBV10-3
J: TRBJ2-7
size: .
D: TRBD2
DNA: TGTGCCATCAGTGCTAGCGGGAGCTACGAGCAGTACTTC
CDR3: CAISASGSYEQYF

V: TRBV28
J: TRBJ1-2
size: few
D: .
DNA: TGTGCCAGCAGACTAAGACAGTCCCTGAACTATGGCTACACCTTC
CDR3: CASRLRQSLNYGYTF

V: TRBV7-6
J: TRBJ2-7
size: few
D: TRBD1
DNA: TGTGCCAGCAGCTTAGGTGGACAGGAATCCTCCTACGAGCAGTACTTC
CDR3: CASSLGGQESSYEQYF

V: TRBV5-5
J: TRBJ2-7
size: many
D: TRBD1
DNA: TGTGCCAGCAGCTTGGATCCGGGACAGGACTACGAGCAGTACTTC
CDR3: CASSLDPGQDYEQYF